This T cell receptor (beta chain) stems from a study of blood T cells in healthy people across ages. Regarding the study as a whole: In long-lived donors, naive CD4+ cell counts and diversity exceeded those of aged donors.

Germline V gene sequence: CDR1 MNHEY, CDR2 SMNVEV (reference sequence). V gave up 2 bases and J gave up 2 bases; unmatched junction bases: 4. The CDR3 runs to 16 residues. Combining a sample-barcoded 5' primer with a J-beta primer mix, a second PCR ran for about 6 to 12 cycles. Each cDNA molecule carried a tag from a template-switch adaptor that contained 12 random nucleotides. TCRdb itself ran the 5' RACE reads through MiXCR, one entry per CDR3 protein. Of 1.5 million to 2 million distinct CDR3 sequences in the sample, roughly 52% were seen once. This clonotype was detected only a few times. Antigen unknown. Healthy Caucasian individuals from Russia aged about 6 to 100 were enrolled as donors.

The source is a woman aged 40 to 50 in good health. The source material was blood. V gene TRBV27 combines with J gene TRBJ2-1, with TRBD1 matching over 9 bases. The CDR3 region is CASSLIGTGTYNEQFF. DNA of the CDR3: TGTGCCAGCAGTTTAATCGGGACAGGGACCTACAATGAGCAGTTCTTC.